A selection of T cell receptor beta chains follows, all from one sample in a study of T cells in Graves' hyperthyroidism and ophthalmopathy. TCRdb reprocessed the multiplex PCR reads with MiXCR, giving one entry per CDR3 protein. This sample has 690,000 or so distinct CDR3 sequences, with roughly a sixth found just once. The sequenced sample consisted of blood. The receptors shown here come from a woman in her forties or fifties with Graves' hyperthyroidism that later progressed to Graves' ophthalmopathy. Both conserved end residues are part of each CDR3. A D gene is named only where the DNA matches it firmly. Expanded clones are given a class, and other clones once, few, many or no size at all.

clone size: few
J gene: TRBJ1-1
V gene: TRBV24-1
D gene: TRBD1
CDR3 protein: CATSEDRGAEAFF
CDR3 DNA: TGTGCCACCAGTGAAGACAGGGGGGCTGAAGCTTTCTTT

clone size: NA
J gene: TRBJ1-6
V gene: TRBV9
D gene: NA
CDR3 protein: CASSDRVGGGSPLHF
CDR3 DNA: TGTGCCAGCAGCGATCGGGTGGGCGGAGGGTCACCCCTCCACTTT

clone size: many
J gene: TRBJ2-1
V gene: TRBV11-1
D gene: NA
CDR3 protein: CASSPLRGPSSYNEQFF
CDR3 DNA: TGTGCCAGCAGCCCCCTTCGGGGGCCCAGCTCCTACAATGAGCAGTTCTTC

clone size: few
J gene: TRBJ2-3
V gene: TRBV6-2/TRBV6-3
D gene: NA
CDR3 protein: CASSNNRGTTSTDTQYF
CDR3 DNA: TGTGCCAGCAGTAACAACAGAGGGACAACTAGCACAGATACGCAGTATTTT

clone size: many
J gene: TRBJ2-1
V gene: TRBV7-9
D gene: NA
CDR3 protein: CASRTLGFGPEYNEQFF
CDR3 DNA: TGTGCCAGCAGAACCCTGGGTTTCGGCCCGGAGTACAATGAGCAGTTCTTC

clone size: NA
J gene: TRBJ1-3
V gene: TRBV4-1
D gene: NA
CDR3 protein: CASSQEWGGPGNTIYF
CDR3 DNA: TGCGCCAGCAGCCAAGAATGGGGAGGGCCCGGAAACACCATATATTTT

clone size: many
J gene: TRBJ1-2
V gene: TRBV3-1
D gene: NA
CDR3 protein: CASSQDDSYGYTF
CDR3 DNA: TGTGCCAGCAGCCAAGATGACAGCTATGGCTACACCTTC

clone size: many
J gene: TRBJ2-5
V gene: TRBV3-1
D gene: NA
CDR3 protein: CASSQERNHGASETQYF
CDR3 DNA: TGTGCCAGCAGCCAAGAGAGGAACCATGGAGCTTCGGAGACCCAGTACTTC

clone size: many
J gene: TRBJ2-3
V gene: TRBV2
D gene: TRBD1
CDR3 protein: CASGDRYTDTQYF
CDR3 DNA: TGTGCCAGTGGGGACAGATACACAGATACGCAGTATTTT

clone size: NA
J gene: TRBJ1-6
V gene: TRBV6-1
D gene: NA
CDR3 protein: CASSETSGHRSPLHF
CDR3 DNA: TGTGCCAGCAGTGAAACTTCAGGTCACCGTTCACCCCTCCACTTT

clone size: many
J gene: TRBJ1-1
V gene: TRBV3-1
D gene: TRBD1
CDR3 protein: CASSRTRGSRTEAFF
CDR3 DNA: TGTGCCAGCAGCCGAACCAGGGGGTCCCGAACTGAAGCTTTCTTT

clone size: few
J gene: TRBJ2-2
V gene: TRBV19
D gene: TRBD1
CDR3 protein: CASSIGDRVKTGELFF
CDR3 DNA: TGTGCCAGTAGTATAGGAGACAGGGTGAAGACCGGGGAGCTGTTTTTT

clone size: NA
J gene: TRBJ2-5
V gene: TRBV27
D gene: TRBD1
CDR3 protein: CASSSGTGIEETQYF
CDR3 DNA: TGTGCCAGCAGTTCAGGGACAGGTATAGAGGAGACCCAGTACTTC

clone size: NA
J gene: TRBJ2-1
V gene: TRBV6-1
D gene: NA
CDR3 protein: CASSLGTGWEQFF
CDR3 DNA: TGTGCCAGCAGTCTCGGGACGGGGTGGGAGCAGTTCTTC

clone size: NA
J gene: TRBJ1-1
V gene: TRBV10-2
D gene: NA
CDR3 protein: CASSTIGSNTEAFF
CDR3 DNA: TGCGCCAGCAGTACTATTGGTTCTAACACTGAAGCTTTCTTT

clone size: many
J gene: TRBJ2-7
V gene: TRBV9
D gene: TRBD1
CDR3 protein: CASSVLDRVGEQYF
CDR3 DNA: TGTGCCAGCAGCGTCCTGGACAGGGTCGGCGAGCAGTACTTC

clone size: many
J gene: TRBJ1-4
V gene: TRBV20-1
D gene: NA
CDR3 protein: CSARRPGDWNEKLFF
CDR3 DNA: TGCAGTGCTAGACGCCCGGGGGACTGGAATGAAAAACTGTTTTTT

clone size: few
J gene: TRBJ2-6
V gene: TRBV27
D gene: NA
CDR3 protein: CASSRNREAGANVLTF
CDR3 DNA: TGTGCCAGCAGTCGTAACAGGGAGGCTGGGGCCAACGTCCTGACTTTC

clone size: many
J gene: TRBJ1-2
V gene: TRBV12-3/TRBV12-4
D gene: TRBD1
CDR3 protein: CASSLARTGTGYTF
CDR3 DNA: TGTGCCAGCAGTTTAGCCCGGACAGGGACTGGCTACACCTTC

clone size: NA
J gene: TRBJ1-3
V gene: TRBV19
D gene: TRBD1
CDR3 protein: CATSSLGTDLSGNTIYF
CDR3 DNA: TGTGCCACCTCATCCCTCGGGACAGACCTCTCTGGAAACACCATATATTTT

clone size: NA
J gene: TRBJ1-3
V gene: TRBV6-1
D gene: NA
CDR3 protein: CASSGSGGYGNTIYF
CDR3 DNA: TGTGCCAGCAGTGGGTCTGGGGGCTATGGAAACACCATATATTTT

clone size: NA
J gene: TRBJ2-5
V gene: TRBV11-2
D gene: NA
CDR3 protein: CASSEPGAGTQETQYF
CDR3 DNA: TGTGCCAGCAGCGAACCGGGGGCCGGGACCCAAGAGACCCAGTACTTC

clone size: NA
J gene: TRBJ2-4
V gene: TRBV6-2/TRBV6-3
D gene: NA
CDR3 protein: CAGAADPRIGIQYF
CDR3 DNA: TGTGCCGGGGCGGCGGACCCAAGGATCGGCATTCAGTACTTC

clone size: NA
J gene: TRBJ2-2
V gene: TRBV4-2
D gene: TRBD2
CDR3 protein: CASSQGWGSGGTTGELFF
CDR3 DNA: TGTGCCAGCAGCCAAGGGTGGGGCAGCGGGGGAACCACCGGGGAGCTGTTTTTT

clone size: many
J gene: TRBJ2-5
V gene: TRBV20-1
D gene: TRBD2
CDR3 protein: CSARVISGAPQETQYF
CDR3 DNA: TGCAGTGCTAGGGTGATAAGCGGGGCCCCCCAAGAGACCCAGTACTTC

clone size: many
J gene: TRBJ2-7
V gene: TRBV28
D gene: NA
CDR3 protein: CARGGGAPYEQYF
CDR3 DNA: TGTGCCAGAGGAGGAGGAGCTCCCTACGAGCAGTACTTC

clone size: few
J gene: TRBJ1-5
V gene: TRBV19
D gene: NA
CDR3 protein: CASQQGSNQPQHF
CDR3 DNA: TGTGCCAGCCAACAGGGTAGCAATCAGCCCCAGCATTTT

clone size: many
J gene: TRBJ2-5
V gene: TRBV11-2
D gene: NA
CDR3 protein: CASSEGTGWAETQYF
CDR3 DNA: TGTGCCAGCAGCGAAGGAACAGGGTGGGCAGAGACCCAGTACTTC

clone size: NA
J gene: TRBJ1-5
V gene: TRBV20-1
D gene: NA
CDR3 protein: CSASPSNQPQHF
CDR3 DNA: TGCAGTGCTAGCCCGAGCAATCAGCCCCAGCATTTT

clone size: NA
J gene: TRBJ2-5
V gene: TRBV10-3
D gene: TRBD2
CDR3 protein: CAIRPGPTSRETQYF
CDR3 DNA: TGTGCCATCAGGCCAGGACCGACTAGCCGGGAGACCCAGTACTTC

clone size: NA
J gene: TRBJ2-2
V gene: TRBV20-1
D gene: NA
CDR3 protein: CSASDGGPGELFF
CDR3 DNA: TGCAGTGCTTCGGACGGGGGACCCGGGGAGCTGTTTTTT

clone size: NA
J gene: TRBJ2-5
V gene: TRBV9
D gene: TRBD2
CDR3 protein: CASSPEVSSGVPETQYF
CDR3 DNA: TGTGCCAGCAGCCCCGAGGTTTCCAGCGGGGTTCCGGAGACCCAGTACTTC

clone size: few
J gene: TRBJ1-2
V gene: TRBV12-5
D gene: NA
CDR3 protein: CASGGPGLGNYGYTF
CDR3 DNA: TGTGCTAGTGGGGGACCGGGGCTAGGGAACTATGGCTACACCTTC

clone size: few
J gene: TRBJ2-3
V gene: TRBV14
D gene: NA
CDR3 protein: CASSQRLSTDTQYF
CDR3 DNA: TGTGCCAGCAGCCAACGCCTTAGCACAGATACGCAGTATTTT

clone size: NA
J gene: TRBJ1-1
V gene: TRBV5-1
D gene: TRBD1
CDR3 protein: CASSWGQATVNTEAFF
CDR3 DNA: TGCGCCAGCAGCTGGGGACAGGCGACGGTGAACACTGAAGCTTTCTTT

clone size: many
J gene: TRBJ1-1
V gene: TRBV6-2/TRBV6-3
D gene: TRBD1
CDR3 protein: CASSYRAGGRTEAFF
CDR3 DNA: TGTGCCAGCAGTTACCGGGCAGGGGGTCGGACTGAAGCTTTCTTT

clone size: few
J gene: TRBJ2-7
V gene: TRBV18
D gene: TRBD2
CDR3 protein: CASSPDSGGGYEQYF
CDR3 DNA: TGTGCCAGCTCACCCGACTCGGGGGGGGGCTACGAGCAGTACTTC

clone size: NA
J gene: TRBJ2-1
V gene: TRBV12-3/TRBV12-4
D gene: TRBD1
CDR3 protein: CASRTTGIAYNEQFF
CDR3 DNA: TGTGCCAGCAGGACGACAGGGATAGCCTACAATGAGCAGTTCTTC

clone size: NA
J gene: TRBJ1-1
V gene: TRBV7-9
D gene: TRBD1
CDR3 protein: CASSLGGQLEAFF
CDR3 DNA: TGTGCCAGCAGCTTAGGGGGACAGTTAGAAGCTTTCTTT

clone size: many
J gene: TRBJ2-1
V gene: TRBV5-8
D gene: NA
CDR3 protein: CASSPRGMDNEQFF
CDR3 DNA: TGTGCCAGCAGCCCCAGGGGCATGGACAATGAGCAGTTCTTC

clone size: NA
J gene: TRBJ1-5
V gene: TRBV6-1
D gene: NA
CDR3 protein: CASRHTDYSNQPQHF
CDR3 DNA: TGTGCCAGCAGACACACAGATTATAGCAATCAGCCCCAGCATTTT

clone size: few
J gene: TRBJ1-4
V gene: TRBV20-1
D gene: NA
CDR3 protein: CSAATNEKLFF
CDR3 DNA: TGCAGTGCTGCAACTAATGAAAAACTGTTTTTT

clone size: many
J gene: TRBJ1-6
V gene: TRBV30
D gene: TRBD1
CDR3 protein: CAWTGGSDSPLHF
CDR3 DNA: TGTGCCTGGACAGGGGGGAGTGATTCACCCCTCCACTTT

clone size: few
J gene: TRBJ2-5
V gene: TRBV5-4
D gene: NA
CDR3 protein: CASRSGGSPGPQETQYF
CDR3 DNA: TGTGCCAGCCGCAGTGGGGGGTCCCCCGGTCCCCAAGAGACCCAGTACTTC